This T cell receptor beta chain was identified during a study of HIV-infected patients and healthy controls. Trimming at V came to 1 base and at J to 3 bases, leaving 3 bases not matched to a gene. This CDR3 region has 15 residues. Germline V lookup: CDR1 MGHDK, CDR2 SYGVNS. This clonotype has more than one count but fewer than ten. TCRdb reanalysed the 5' RACE reads using MiXCR and keeps one entry per CDR3 protein. The profile covers 70,000 or so distinct CDR3 sequences, with about 16% appearing a single time and approximately 5.2% taken by the ten largest. The chain couples TRBV25-1 to TRBJ2-7; 10 positions agree with TRBD2. The receptor was derived from a human donor in good health. Sample: CD4+ T cells from blood. The CDR3 protein is CASSELLAGVYEQYF. As DNA, the CDR3 is TGTGCCAGCAGTGAATTGCTAGCGGGAGTCTACGAGCAGTACTTC.